These 20 T cell receptor beta chains came from one sample sequenced in a study of shared clonotypes between healthy human individuals. Sequenced by immunoSEQ multiplex PCR; TCRdb stores in-frame clones only, minus some. This sample has 600,000 to 750,000 clones, with roughly 72% found just once. Sequencing was performed on memory CD4+ T cells sorted from blood. The subset is: CD45RA-negative fraction. These receptor sequences come from a woman in her twenties or thirties in good health.

This clone was recorded a few times. In the same sample, other DNA sequences code for this CDR3. The chain employs TRBV5-1 and TRBJ2-1; D gene unclear. Trimming shortened V by 0 bases and J by 3 bases, and 7 bases separated the two germline ends. Germline V gives CDR1 SGHRS, CDR2 YFSETQ. The CDR3 totals 14 residues. Here the CDR3 DNA reads TGCGCCAGCAGCTTGGAGGGTGGCTACAATGAGCAGTTCTTC. Its protein product is CASSLEGGYNEQFF.

The V and J genes are TRBV19 and TRBJ1-5, with a tentative D call TRBD1 (6 bases). CDR1 is LNHDA and CDR2 is SQIVND in the germline V gene (reference sequence). This CDR3 region has 19 residues. Deletions cut 3 bases from V and 6 bases from J, with 27 bases between. The CDR3: CASSISSGSLRGSGQPQHF. The CDR3 nucleotides read TGTGCCAGTAGTATCTCCTCAGGATCTCTTAGGGGGTCAGGTCAGCCCCAGCATTTT.

This clone was counted only a few times. The chain has TRBV6-1 and TRBJ2-1, with 7 nucleotides matching TRBD2. The CDR3 loop spans 15 amino acids. Germline CDR1 and CDR2: MNHNS and SASEGT. V lost 5 bases, J lost 7 bases, and 11 bases stayed unmatched. In DNA form, the CDR3 reads TGTGCCAGCAGTTTGGGAGGGGCTCTGGGGAATGAGCAGTTCTTC. This codes for CASSLGGALGNEQFF.

V usage is TRBV5-5 and J usage is TRBJ2-7, with D maybe TRBD2 (6 bases). CDR3 length: 17 amino acids. V was shortened by 2 bases and J by 0 bases, with 18 bases between the two germline ends. In germline, CDR1 is SGHKS, CDR2 YYEKEE (reference sequence). The CDR3 region has the DNA TGTGCCAGCAGCTTACGAGACGGGAGAGGGACCTCCTACGAGCAGTACTTC. Translating gives CASSLRDGRGTSYEQYF.

Details on this clone: This sample includes further DNA sequences coding for the same CDR3. The chain combines TRBV28 with TRBJ1-2; D not certain. Germline V gene sequence: CDR1 MDHEN, CDR2 SYDVKM. The CDR3 has 13 amino acids. V was trimmed by 2 bases and J by 5 bases, leaving 9 bases between them. CDR3 coding DNA: TGTGCCAGCAGTTTAAGTCAGGTGTATGGCTACACCTTC. It is translated as CASSLSQVYGYTF.

The V call is TRBV2, the J call TRBJ2-3; no clear D. Trimming left V 4 bases short and J 1 base short, with 12 bases between. Germline V CDR1 and CDR2: SNHLY, FYNNEI. The length of the CDR3 is 15 residues. The CDR3 coding sequence is TGTGCCAGCAGTGGAAGAAGTGAGGGCACAGATACGCAGTATTTT. Translation gives CASSGRSEGTDTQYF. The full variable domain, its missing parts supplied by reference TRBV2 and TRBJ2-3, is EPEVTQTPSHQVTQMGQEVILRCVPISNHLYFYWYRQILGQKVEFLVSFYNNEISEKSEIFDDQFSVERPDGSNFTLKIRSTKLEDSAMYFCASSGRSEGTDTQYFGPGTRLTVL.

A word on this clone: A read error may be the cause here, since a much bigger clone is one base away. Other DNA sequences in the sample encode the same CDR3. The CDR3 DNA follows: TGCGCCAGCAGCTTAGGTAGCAATCAGCCCCAGCATTTT. It translates to CASSLGSNQPQHF. The genes are TRBV5-1 and TRBJ1-5; no reliable D call. The CDR3 totals 13 residues. Trimming took 2 bases from V and 0 from J, leaving 3 bases between them. CDR1 is SGHRS, CDR2 YFSETQ, per germline.

The V call is TRBV27, the J call TRBJ2-6; the D call may be TRBD1 or TRBD2 (5 bases each). The CDR3 contains 20 residues. The V gene's germline CDR1 is MNHEY and CDR2 SMNVEV (reference sequence). V lost 5 bases and J lost 0, with 23 bases in between. CDR3 sequence: CASSVRGPHPKLSGANVLTF. The CDR3 DNA reads as TGTGCCAGCAGTGTGAGGGGTCCTCACCCAAAGCTCTCTGGGGCCAACGTCCTGACTTTC.

For this clone: This CDR3 is also generated by other DNA sequences in the sample. The chain links TRBV7-2 to TRBJ2-3, with D unresolved. The germline V gene has CDR1 SGHTA and CDR2 FQGNSA. The CDR3 loop spans 15 amino acids. Trimming removed 1 base at V and 4 bases at J, with 12 bases between. CDR3 loop: CASSLVTLVADTQYF. The CDR3 nucleotides read TGTGCCAGCAGCTTAGTAACCCTAGTGGCAGATACGCAGTATTTT.

The V and J genes are TRBV28 and TRBJ1-5, with D unresolved. The CDR3 has 17 residues. The V gene's germline CDR1 is MDHEN and CDR2 SYDVKM. Trimming cost V 3 bases and J 1 base, with 16 bases left between them. As DNA, the CDR3 is TGTGCCAGCAGTTTCTATCATGTGGCAAACAGCAATCAGCCCCAGCATTTT. Protein product: CASSFYHVANSNQPQHF.

The chain is built from TRBV7-8 and TRBJ1-1, with D possibly matching TRBD1 (6 bases). Looked up from germline, CDR1 is SGHVS and CDR2 is FQNEAQ. The V and J ends lost 1 base and 1 base respectively, with 13 bases between them. This CDR3 contains 16 residues. The CDR3 is CASSLGANRANTEAFF. The CDR3 region has the DNA TGTGCCAGCAGCTTAGGGGCCAACAGGGCGAACACTGAAGCTTTCTTT.

J is TRBJ1-4 and V is TRBV6-5; 11 bases map to TRBD1. This CDR3 contains 14 residues. With 5 bases clipped from V and 11 bases from J, the junction kept 7 bases outside the gene matches. From germline, CDR1 is MNHEY and CDR2 SVGAGI. The CDR3 nucleotides are TGTGCCAGCAGTCCCGGACAGGGGGCGAGGAAACTGTTTTTT. It is translated as CASSPGQGARKLFF.

The rearrangement uses TRBV28 and TRBJ2-1; unclear D gene. Germline V lookup: CDR1 MDHEN, CDR2 SYDVKM. The ends were cut back, 3 bases at V and 0 bases at J, with 12 bases in the middle. This CDR3 region has 16 residues. The CDR3 reads CASSLKTYYSYNEQFF. The CDR3 DNA sequence: TGTGCCAGCAGTTTGAAGACATATTACTCCTACAATGAGCAGTTCTTC.

The chain links TRBV7-8 to TRBJ2-4; TRBD2 is a possible D gene (5 bases). V shed 4 bases and J shed 13 bases, with 17 bases lying between them. The CDR3 has 13 residues. Germline assignment: CDR1 SGHVS and CDR2 FQNEAQ. CDR3 sequence reads: CASSYEGLTVQYF. The CDR3, as DNA: TGTGCCAGCAGCTATGAGGGCCTCACAGTCCAGTACTTC.

CDR3 amino acids: CASSELGGGNEKLFF. The CDR3 DNA follows: TGTGCCAGCAGTGAACTTGGGGGGGGTAATGAAAAACTGTTTTTT. This chain joins TRBV25-1 and TRBJ1-4; D possibly corresponds to TRBD1 (5 bases). The V gene's germline CDR1 is MGHDK and CDR2 SYGVNS. CDR3 size: 15 residues. Trimming pared 2 bases from V and 4 bases from J, leaving 11 bases between.

This clone was seen ten or more times. The rearrangement uses TRBV6-1 and TRBJ1-1; 9 bases fit TRBD1. The V segment lost 5 bases and the J segment 2 bases; nucleotides outside the gene matches: 3. CDR1 MNHNS and CDR2 SASEGT come from the germline V gene. The CDR3 consists of 14 residues. The CDR3 protein is CASSPQGANTEAFF. The CDR3 DNA reads TGTGCCAGCAGTCCACAGGGGGCCAACACTGAAGCTTTCTTT.

The CDR3 DNA follows: TGTGCCAGCAGTGAAGTGGGCATAATAGCGGGAGGGCTATCGGGTACGCAGTATTTT. Protein: CASSEVGIIAGGLSGTQYF. The V and J genes are TRBV6-1 and TRBJ2-3; 11 bases match TRBD2. Germline-derived CDR1 and CDR2 are MNHNS and SASEGT. The CDR3 contains 19 residues. The ends lost 1 base at V and 8 bases at J; junction bases unmatched: 17.

The chain has TRBV5-1 and TRBJ1-5; D call uncertain. The CDR3 consists of 17 residues. V gave up 4 bases and J gave up 4 bases, with 21 bases separating them. CDR1 and CDR2 from the germline V gene are SGHRS and YFSETQ. The CDR3 nucleotides read TGCGCCAGCAGCAACGGCACAGACTCCTTGGGTAATCAGCCCCAGCATTTT. This codes for CASSNGTDSLGNQPQHF.

Points on this clone: This specimen includes other DNA sequences encoding the same CDR3. Here the CDR3 DNA reads TGTGCCAGCAGCCGATTAGCAGGTAGAGAGACCCAGTACTTC. It translates to CASSRLAGRETQYF. This chain joins TRBV14 and TRBJ2-5; D remains ambiguous. With 4 bases removed from V and 4 bases from J, the gap between germline ends came to 13 bases. In germline, CDR1 is SGHDN, CDR2 FVKESK. The CDR3 has 14 residues. Drawing the rest from reference TRBV14 and TRBJ2-5, the complete variable domain is EAGVTQFPSHSVIEKGQTVTLRCDPISGHDNLYWYRRVMGKEIKFLLHFVKESKQDESGMPNNRFLAERTGGTYSTLKVQPAELEDSGVYFCASSRLAGRETQYFGPGTRLLVL.

The J gene is TRBJ1-2, the V gene TRBV7-2; 11 bases fit TRBD1. This CDR3 has 17 amino acids. J gave up 6 bases and V 5 bases, and 14 bases lay outside the gene matches. Germline CDR1 SGHTA, CDR2 FQGNSA. CDR3 in DNA: TGTGCCAGCAGCCCCGGTCTTAGGGACAGGGGGGTTAATGGCTACACCTTC. Translation gives CASSPGLRDRGVNGYTF.